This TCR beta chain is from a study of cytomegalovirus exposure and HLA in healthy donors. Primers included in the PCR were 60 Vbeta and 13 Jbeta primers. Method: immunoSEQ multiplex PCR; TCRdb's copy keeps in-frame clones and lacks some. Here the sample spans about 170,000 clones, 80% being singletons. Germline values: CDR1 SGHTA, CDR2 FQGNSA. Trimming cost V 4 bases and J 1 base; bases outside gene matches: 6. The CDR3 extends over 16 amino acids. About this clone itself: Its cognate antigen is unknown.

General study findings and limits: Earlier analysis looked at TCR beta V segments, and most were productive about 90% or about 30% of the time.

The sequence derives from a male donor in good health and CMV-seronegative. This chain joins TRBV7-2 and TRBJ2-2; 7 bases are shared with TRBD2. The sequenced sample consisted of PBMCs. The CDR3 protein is CASSSSLAGNTGELFF. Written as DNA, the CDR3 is TGTGCCAGCAGCTCCTCGTTAGCGGGGAACACCGGGGAGCTGTTTTTT. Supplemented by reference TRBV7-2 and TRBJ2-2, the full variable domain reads GAGVSQSPSNKVTEKGKDVELRCDPISGHTALYWYRQSLGQGLEFLIYFQGNSAPDKSGLPSDRFSAERTGGSVSTLTIQRTQQEDSAVYLCASSSSLAGNTGELFFGEGSRLTVL.